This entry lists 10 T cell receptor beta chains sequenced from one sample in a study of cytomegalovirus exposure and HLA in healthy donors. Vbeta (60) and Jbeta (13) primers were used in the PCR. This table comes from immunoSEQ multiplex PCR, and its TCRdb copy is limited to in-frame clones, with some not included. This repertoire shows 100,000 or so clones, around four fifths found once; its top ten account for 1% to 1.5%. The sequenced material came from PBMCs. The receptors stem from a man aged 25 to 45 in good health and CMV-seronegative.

The chain's CDR3 is CASSHWDNYEQYF. The CDR3 coding sequence is TGTGCCAGTAGTCATTGGGACAACTACGAGCAGTACTTC. The rearrangement uses TRBV19 and TRBJ2-7; TRBD1 is a possible D gene (6 bases). V was cut by 5 bases and J by 3 bases, with 11 bases left in between. The CDR3 is made up of 13 amino acids. Germline V gives CDR1 LNHDA, CDR2 SQIVND (reference sequence).

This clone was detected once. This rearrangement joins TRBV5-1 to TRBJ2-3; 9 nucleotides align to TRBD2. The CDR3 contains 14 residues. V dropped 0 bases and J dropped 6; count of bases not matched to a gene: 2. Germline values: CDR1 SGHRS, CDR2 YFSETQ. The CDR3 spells CASSLEREDDTQYF. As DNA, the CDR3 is TGCGCCAGCAGCTTGGAGCGGGAGGACGATACGCAGTATTTT.

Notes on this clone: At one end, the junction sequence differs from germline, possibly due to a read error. The CDR3 spells CSSSLGVETQYF. The DNA of the CDR3 is TGTTCCAGCAGCCTCGGGGTGGAGACCCAGTACTTC. The chain recombines TRBV7-9 with TRBJ2-5; a possible D gene is TRBD2 (5 bases). Germline V gives CDR1 SEHNR, CDR2 FQNEAQ (reference sequence). This CDR3 comprises 12 residues.

CDR3 in DNA: TGTGCCAGCAGCCCAACTAGTTCCGAGCAGTACTTC. It is translated as CASSPTSSEQYF. The V call is TRBV7-6, the J call TRBJ2-7; perhaps TRBD2 as D (5 bases). The ends were cut back, 5 bases at V and 6 bases at J, with 11 bases in the middle. Looked up from germline, CDR1 is SGHVS and CDR2 is FNYEAQ. The CDR3 totals 12 residues.

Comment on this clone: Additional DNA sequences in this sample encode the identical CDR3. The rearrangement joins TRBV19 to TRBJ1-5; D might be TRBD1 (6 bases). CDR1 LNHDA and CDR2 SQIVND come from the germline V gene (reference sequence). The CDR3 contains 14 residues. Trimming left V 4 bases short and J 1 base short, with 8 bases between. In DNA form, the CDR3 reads TGTGCCAGTAGTACTCAGGGGAGCAATCAGCCCCAGCATTTT. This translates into CASSTQGSNQPQHF.

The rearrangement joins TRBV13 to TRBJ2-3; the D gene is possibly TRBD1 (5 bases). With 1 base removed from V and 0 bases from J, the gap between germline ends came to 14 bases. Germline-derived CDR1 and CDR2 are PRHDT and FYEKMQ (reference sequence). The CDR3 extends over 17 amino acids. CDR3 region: CASSLAALGDSTDTQYF. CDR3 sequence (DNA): TGTGCCAGCAGCTTAGCGGCCCTAGGGGATAGCACAGATACGCAGTATTTT.

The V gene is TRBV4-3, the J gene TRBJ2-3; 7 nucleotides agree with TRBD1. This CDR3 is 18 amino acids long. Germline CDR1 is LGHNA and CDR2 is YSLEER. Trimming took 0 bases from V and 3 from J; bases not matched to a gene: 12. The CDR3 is CASSQESLGQGVTDTQYF. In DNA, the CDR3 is TGCGCCAGCAGCCAAGAGAGCCTGGGGCAGGGGGTTACAGATACGCAGTATTTT.

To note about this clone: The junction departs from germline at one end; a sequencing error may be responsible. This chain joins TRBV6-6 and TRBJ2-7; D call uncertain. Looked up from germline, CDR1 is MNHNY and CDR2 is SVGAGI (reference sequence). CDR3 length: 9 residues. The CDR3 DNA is TGTGCCAGCAGCTACCCCAGGATTTTC. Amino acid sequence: CASSYPRIF.

This CDR3 reads CASSGQAGNTIYF. The CDR3 DNA is TGCGCCAGCAGCGGACAGGCTGGAAACACCATATATTTT. The rearrangement uses TRBV4-3 and TRBJ1-3; the match to TRBD1 covers 7 bases. Germline lookup yields CDR1 LGHNA and CDR2 YSLEER. This CDR3 comprises 13 residues. V was pared by 5 bases and J by 2 bases, with 0 bases of the junction left unmatched.

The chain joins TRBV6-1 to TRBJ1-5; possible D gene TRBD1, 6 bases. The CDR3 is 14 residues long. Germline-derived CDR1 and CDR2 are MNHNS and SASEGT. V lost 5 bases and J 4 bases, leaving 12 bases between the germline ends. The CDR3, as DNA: TGTGCCAGCAGTCCCTGGGACACTAATCAGCCCCAGCATTTT. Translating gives CASSPWDTNQPQHF.